This passage covers 26 T cell receptor beta chains from one sample sequenced in a study of blood T cell repertoires in COVID-19. Using immunoSEQ multiplex PCR, the repertoire was profiled, and TCRdb retains in-frame clones only, with some absent. Here the sample spans 90,000 or so clones, 89% being singletons. The source material was peripheral blood. The source of these receptors is a man aged 55 to 70 with COVID-19, enrolled during active disease.

The V gene is TRBV9, the J gene TRBJ2-5; no firm D call. The CDR3 loop spans 14 amino acids. From germline, CDR1 is SGDLS and CDR2 YYNGEE. V shed 0 bases and J shed 3 bases, with 9 bases lying between them. CDR3 in amino acids: CASSVGPREETQYF. CDR3 bases: TGTGCCAGCAGCGTAGGGCCTAGAGAAGAGACCCAGTACTTC.

This sequence joins TRBV12-5 and TRBJ2-5; 9 bases fit TRBD1. The germline V gene has CDR1 LGHNT and CDR2 FRNRAP. The CDR3 totals 14 residues. The V gene end was trimmed by 5 bases and the J gene end by 3 bases; junction bases not matched to a gene: 4. The CDR3 coding sequence is TGTGCTAGTGGTAAGGGACAGGGAGAAGAGACCCAGTACTTC. Protein sequence: CASGKGQGEETQYF.

V is TRBV5-1 and J is TRBJ1-2; tentatively, D is TRBD1 (6 bases). Per germline, CDR1 SGHRS and CDR2 YFSETQ. This CDR3 contains 18 residues. V was cut by 1 base and J by 0 bases, with 19 bases left in between. The CDR3 sequence: CASSLQPPGQIPNYGYTF. The CDR3 bases are TGCGCCAGCAGCTTGCAACCTCCGGGACAAATCCCTAACTATGGCTACACCTTC.

The rearrangement links TRBV6-1 to TRBJ1-2, with 7 bases matching TRBD1. V lost 2 bases, J lost 8 bases, and 5 bases stayed unmatched. The CDR3 extends over 13 amino acids. The germline V gene has CDR1 MNHNS and CDR2 SASEGT. DNA of the CDR3: TGTGCCAGCAGTGAACACAGGGGTGAAGGCTACACCTTC. The encoded protein is CASSEHRGEGYTF.

The chain couples TRBV6-2 or TRBV6-3 to TRBJ1-5; possible D gene TRBD1, 5 bases. Trimming shortened V by 4 bases and J by 0 bases, and 19 bases separated the two germline ends. Per the germline V gene, CDR1 is MNHEY and CDR2 is SVGEGT. CDR3 length: 18 amino acids. In nucleotides, the CDR3 is TGTGCCAGCAGTTCCCCCCTCGACAGTGGGTCTAGCAATCAGCCCCAGCATTTT. Protein: CASSSPLDSGSSNQPQHF.

The gene calls are TRBV6-6 and TRBJ2-2; 8 bases are shared with TRBD1. The ends lost 10 bases at V and 7 bases at J; junction bases unmatched: 5. The CDR3 loop spans 12 amino acids. Germline V gene data show CDR1 as MNHNY and CDR2 as SVGAGI (reference sequence). CDR3 protein: CATGGGNGELFF. In nucleotides, the CDR3 is TGTGCCACAGGGGGCGGTAACGGGGAGCTGTTTTTT.

This chain joins TRBV11-2 and TRBJ2-5, with 7 bases identical to TRBD2. V lost 10 bases to trimming and J lost 3 bases; unmatched junction nucleotides: 2. Germline V gene lookup returns CDR1 SGHAT and CDR2 FQNNGV. This CDR3 has 11 amino acids. The CDR3 here is CATRGEETQYF. CDR3 sequence (DNA): TGTGCCACCCGGGGGGAAGAGACCCAGTACTTC.

V usage is TRBV2 and J usage is TRBJ1-5; D not resolved. Germline V gene lookup returns CDR1 SNHLY and CDR2 FYNNEI. The CDR3 is made up of 13 amino acids. Trimming shortened V by 7 bases and J by 3 bases, and 10 bases separated the two germline ends. CDR3 in amino acids: CASNFFNNQPQHF. CDR3 in DNA: TGTGCCAGCAATTTTTTTAACAATCAGCCCCAGCATTTT.

The genes are TRBV5-1 and TRBJ2-1, with 7 positions matching TRBD2. Per germline, CDR1 SGHRS and CDR2 YFSETQ. This CDR3 contains 14 residues. The ends lost 0 bases at V and 9 bases at J; junction bases unmatched: 6. The CDR3 loop reads CASSLVGGSGEQFF. Written as DNA, the CDR3 is TGCGCCAGCAGCTTGGTGGGCGGGAGTGGTGAGCAGTTCTTC.

V usage is TRBV5-1 and J usage is TRBJ2-3; D gene ambiguous. Germline assignment: CDR1 SGHRS and CDR2 YFSETQ. The CDR3 has 14 residues. V lost 4 bases to trimming and J lost 2 bases, with 11 bases between them. CDR3 sequence: CASSLGSYTDTQYF. In nucleotides, the CDR3 is TGCGCCAGCAGCCTCGGTAGCTACACAGATACGCAGTATTTT.

The CDR3 is CASSPIPGQANSYNEQFF. CDR3 nucleotides: TGTGCCAGCTCACCAATTCCTGGACAGGCTAACTCCTACAATGAGCAGTTCTTC. This chain joins TRBV18 and TRBJ2-1; TRBD1 aligns across 7 bases. Unmatched junction bases numbered 10, after V lost 2 bases and J lost 0 bases. There are 18 residues in the CDR3. The germline CDR1 and CDR2 sequences are KGHSH and LQKENI.

This rearrangement joins TRBV14 to TRBJ2-3; the D is unclear. Trimming took 4 bases from V and 5 from J, leaving 19 bases between them. The length of the CDR3 is 16 residues. The V gene's germline CDR1 is SGHDN and CDR2 FVKESK. As DNA, the CDR3 is TGTGCCAGCAGCCCCTTCGAGGAATCCCTAGGAGATACGCAGTATTTT. Encoded protein: CASSPFEESLGDTQYF.

This chain connects TRBV5-4 to TRBJ1-1, with D tentatively TRBD1 (6 bases). Germline CDR1 is SGHNT and CDR2 is YYREEE (reference sequence). The V end lost 5 bases, the J end lost 8 bases, and 16 bases lay between the germline ends. This CDR3 is built from 13 residues. CDR3: CASSQIRGKEAFF. CDR3 nucleotides: TGTGCCAGCAGTCAAATTAGGGGGAAAGAAGCTTTCTTT.

The chain links TRBV5-6 to TRBJ1-5; D not resolved. CDR1 is SGHDT and CDR2 is YYEEEE in the germline V gene. V was pared by 0 bases and J by 5 bases, with 15 bases between. CDR3 length: 16 amino acids. The CDR3 DNA reads as TGTGCCAGCAGCTTGGCTAGCTTGGGGAGCCATCAGCCCCAGCATTTT. It specifies CASSLASLGSHQPQHF.

The rearrangement links TRBV7-9 to TRBJ1-2; D may be TRBD1 (5 bases). There are 15 residues in the CDR3. V shed 2 bases and J shed 4 bases, with 14 bases lying between them. Germline CDR1 and CDR2: SEHNR and FQNEAQ (reference sequence). CDR3 coding DNA: TGTGCCAGCAGCTTACCGTTGACAGTAGGCTATGGCTACACCTTC. It encodes CASSLPLTVGYGYTF.

The chain couples TRBV4-2 to TRBJ2-7; 8 nucleotides line up with TRBD1. Germline loops: CDR1 LGHNA, CDR2 YNFKEQ. J was trimmed by 2 bases and V by 0 bases; bases with no gene match: 3. The CDR3 is made up of 15 amino acids. Here the CDR3 reads CASSQEQTGAYEQYF. CDR3 DNA sequence: TGTGCCAGCAGCCAAGAACAGACAGGGGCCTACGAGCAGTACTTC.

The rearrangement links TRBV30 to TRBJ2-2, with 7 bases identical to TRBD1. This CDR3 comprises 14 residues. The germline CDR1 and CDR2 sequences are GTSNPN and SVGIG (reference sequence). With V trimmed by 5 bases and J by 2 bases, 5 bases remained unmatched. CDR3 in amino acids: CAWVTGPNTGELFF. CDR3 bases: TGTGCCTGGGTGACAGGGCCAAACACCGGGGAGCTGTTTTTT. Filled out from reference TRBV30 and TRBJ2-2, the complete variable domain reads SQTIHQWPATLVQPVGSPLSLECTVEGTSNPNLYWYRQAAGRGLQLLFYSVGIGQISSEVPQNLSASRPQDRQFILSSKKLLLSDSGFYLCAWVTGPNTGELFFGEGSRLTVL.

V gene TRBV6-2 or TRBV6-3 combines with J gene TRBJ1-1; possible D gene TRBD1, 6 bases. The length of the CDR3 is 14 residues. V was clipped by 2 bases and J by 1 base, with 8 bases between them. The germline V gene has CDR1 MNHEY and CDR2 SVGEGT. In DNA form, the CDR3 reads TGTGCCAGCAGTTACCTGGGACAGAACACTGAAGCTTTCTTT. Protein sequence: CASSYLGQNTEAFF.

V usage is TRBV7-9 and J usage is TRBJ2-7; weak D call: TRBD2 (5 bases). CDR1 is SEHNR, CDR2 FQNEAQ, per germline (reference sequence). V lost 5 bases and J lost 4, with 15 bases in between. The length of the CDR3 is 14 residues. CDR3 coding DNA: TGTGCCAGCAGCCCTGAAGGGAGAGAGTACGAGCAGTACTTC. Its translation: CASSPEGREYEQYF.

The V gene is TRBV19, the J gene TRBJ1-2; D is unresolved. This CDR3 is 14 amino acids long. The V and J ends lost 3 bases and 4 bases respectively, with 12 bases between them. Per the germline V gene, CDR1 is LNHDA and CDR2 is SQIVND (reference sequence). The CDR3 here is CASSMPGIVYGYTF. CDR3 bases: TGTGCCAGTAGTATGCCGGGGATTGTCTATGGCTACACCTTC.

This chain uses TRBV7-2 with TRBJ1-2; tentatively, D is TRBD1 (5 bases). The germline V and J ends were trimmed by 2 bases and 6 bases, with 10 bases remaining between them. This CDR3 region has 13 residues. The germline V gene encodes CDR1 SGHTA and CDR2 FQGNSA. As DNA, the CDR3 is TGTGCCAGCAGCTTACCCTCAGGGAATGGCTACACCTTC. It specifies CASSLPSGNGYTF.

V usage is TRBV9 and J usage is TRBJ2-7; possibly TRBD1 for D (6 bases). Between the trimmed V and J ends, which lost 0 bases and 0 bases, there was a span of 10 bases. The germline V gene has CDR1 SGDLS and CDR2 YYNGEE. The CDR3 consists of 15 residues. CDR3 residues: CASSVGGTISYEQYF. CDR3 DNA sequence: TGTGCCAGCAGCGTAGGGGGGACAATCTCCTACGAGCAGTACTTC.

V gene TRBV2 combines with J gene TRBJ1-2; D is unclear. This CDR3 spans 13 amino acids. Germline-derived CDR1 and CDR2 are SNHLY and FYNNEI. Trimming shortened V by 2 bases and J by 9 bases, and 13 bases separated the two germline ends. The DNA for the CDR3 is TGTGCCAGCAGTGAACCGGCTCCGAGGAGCTACACCTTC. This gives the protein CASSEPAPRSYTF.

The gene calls are TRBV19 and TRBJ1-5; possibly TRBD1 for D (5 bases). Germline CDR1 LNHDA, CDR2 SQIVND (reference sequence). Trimming left V 8 bases short and J 5 bases short, with 10 bases between. This CDR3 comprises 12 residues. The CDR3 loop is CASSGFDQPQHF. The CDR3 nucleotides read TGTGCCAGTTCAGGGTTCGATCAGCCCCAGCATTTT.

This chain uses TRBV10-2 with TRBJ2-7; 16 bases align to TRBD2. CDR3 size: 19 residues. CDR1 WSHSY and CDR2 SAAADI come from the germline V gene. V shed 6 bases, J shed 0 bases, and the junction held 11 bases outside the gene matches. The CDR3 DNA reads TGCGCCAGCAGATCGCGACCGGGACTAGCGGGAGGGATCTCCTACGAGCAGTACTTC. It encodes CASRSRPGLAGGISYEQYF.

This clone has only one observation. The chain's CDR3 is CASKKHSGPISQFF. The CDR3 DNA is TGTGCCAGCAAAAAGCACAGCGGGCCTATTTCGCAGTTCTTC. The chain carries TRBV12-1 and TRBJ2-1; the tabulated D call, TRBD2, remains unverified against the DNA. TRBV12-1 is tagged as a pseudogene. The CDR3 is 14 residues long.